Each of the 10 T cell receptor beta chains below was sequenced from the same sample in a study of T-cell reconstitution after alpha-beta-depleted transplantation in children. Unique molecular identifiers were incorporated during preparation of the TCRbeta library. Using its own MiXCR run on the PCR reads, TCRdb lists one record per CDR3 protein. This sample yields about 500,000 distinct CDR3 sequences, of which less than 35% are seen a single time; 2% to 3% belongs to the top ten. Here the sequenced sample was PBMCs from the stem cell graft donor, taken from the stem cell graft. The receptor source for this set is a human donor who donated a stem cell graft to a child with aplastic anemia.

This clonotype was seen a handful of times. The gene calls are TRBV12-3 or TRBV12-4 and TRBJ1-5; D is undetermined. Between the trimmed V and J ends, which lost 4 bases and 5 bases, there was a span of 15 bases. The CDR3 has 15 residues. The CDR3 protein is CASSSTWYGDQPQHF. In DNA, the CDR3 is TGTGCCAGCAGTTCTACATGGTATGGGGATCAGCCCCAGCATTTT.

V and J are TRBV20-1 and TRBJ2-5, with 8 bases identical to TRBD1. Germline-derived CDR1 and CDR2 are DFQATT and SNEGSKA (reference sequence). V was pared by 5 bases and J by 4 bases, with 6 bases of the junction left unmatched. The CDR3 extends over 13 amino acids. The CDR3 spells CSARTGSRETQYF. The CDR3 nucleotides read TGCAGTGCTCGGACAGGGTCAAGAGAGACCCAGTACTTC.

The chain links TRBV5-4 to TRBJ2-1; possible D gene TRBD2, 6 bases. The CDR3 extends over 18 amino acids. V lost 0 bases and J lost 1, with 17 bases in between. The germline CDR1 and CDR2 sequences are SGHNT and YYREEE (reference sequence). For the CDR3, the DNA is TGTGCCAGCAGCTTGGGAGAAGGGGCAGGGAGGTCCTACAATGAGCAGTTCTTC. Amino acid sequence: CASSLGEGAGRSYNEQFF.

CDR3 sequence: CASRSGTSGRPNTGELFF. CDR3 DNA sequence: TGTGCCAGCAGATCCGGGACTAGCGGGAGACCTAACACCGGGGAGCTGTTTTTT. This rearrangement joins TRBV12-3 or TRBV12-4 to TRBJ2-2; 14 nucleotides agree with TRBD2. This CDR3 is built from 18 residues. The junction had 8 bases not matched to a gene; V was cut back by 6 bases and J by 2 bases.

In its sample, this clonotype was seen a few times. V is TRBV24-1 and J is TRBJ1-4, with D hard to call. There are 13 residues in the CDR3. CDR1 and CDR2 from the germline V gene are KGHDR and SFDVKD. Trimming cost V 5 bases and J 8 bases, with 11 bases left between them. CDR3 amino acids: CATSGTTGEKLFF. In DNA, the CDR3 is TGTGCCACCAGTGGGACCACTGGGGAAAAACTGTTTTTT.

This clonotype was observed a handful of times. The chain combines TRBV5-1 with TRBJ2-4, with 8 positions matching TRBD1. V shed 4 bases and J 8 bases; nucleotides not matched to a gene: 5. The germline CDR1 and CDR2 sequences are SGHRS and YFSETQ. There are 13 residues in the CDR3. The CDR3 DNA is TGCGCCAGCAGCCGAGAGACAGGGGACATTCAGTACTTC. Its translation is CASSRETGDIQYF.

The J gene is TRBJ2-7, the V gene TRBV27; 13 positions match TRBD2. In germline, CDR1 is MNHEY, CDR2 SMNVEV (reference sequence). V lost 5 bases, J lost 4 bases, and 8 bases stayed unmatched. This CDR3 region has 16 residues. CDR3 loop: CASSLRTSGSMYEQYF. In DNA, the CDR3 is TGTGCCAGCAGTCTGAGGACTAGCGGGAGTATGTACGAGCAGTACTTC.

This clonotype has just a few counts. The rearrangement links TRBV29-1 to TRBJ2-7; tentative D call: TRBD2 (5 bases). Trimming left V 4 bases short and J 2 bases short, with 12 bases between. Germline V CDR1 and CDR2: SQVTM, ANQGSEA. This CDR3 has 13 amino acids. The CDR3 region is CSVGEGTTYEQYF. DNA of the CDR3: TGCAGCGTTGGCGAGGGAACCACCTACGAGCAGTACTTC.

Details on this clonotype: The germline gene is not matched at one end of the junction; a read error may be the cause. The chain uses TRBV20-1 and TRBJ1-3; perhaps TRBD1 as D (6 bases). Germline V gene lookup returns CDR1 DFQATT and CDR2 SNEGSKA (reference sequence). The CDR3 spans 17 residues. CDR3 protein: CCAWRGAGPGSGNTIYF. The CDR3 bases are TGCTGTGCTTGGAGGGGGGCCGGGCCAGGCTCTGGAAACACCATATATTTT.

This clonotype was counted a few times. The rearrangement uses TRBV6-5 and TRBJ2-3; the match to TRBD2 covers 7 bases. Germline CDR1 and CDR2: MNHEY and SVGAGI. Trimming at V came to 1 base and at J to 1 base, leaving 8 bases not matched to a gene. This CDR3 has 17 amino acids. CDR3 amino acids: CASSYLTSVGGTDTQYF. CDR3 nucleotides: TGTGCCAGCAGTTACTTAACTAGCGTGGGAGGCACAGATACGCAGTATTTT.